This T cell receptor (beta chain) was sequenced for a study of vaccination effects on CD4 cells after COVID-19. Study information: The median interval between the second dose and post-vaccine sampling was 72 days. Study-level findings and limits: Marked contraction was observed in infection-induced and vaccine-induced clones late after vaccination. The study found that only 1 of 255 vaccine-induced clones from healthy vaccinees cross-reacted with common cold coronaviruses.

CD4+ T cells specific for antigen were expanded with viral peptide pools by the ViraFEST assay before sequencing. Following 10 days of culture, CD4+ T cells were isolated. Either the BNT162b2 or mRNA-1273 vaccine was given to participants in two doses. Wells containing a few million PBMC each were cultured with 9 to 10 IU/ml IL-2 and 10 ug/ml peptides. The assay was immunoSEQ multiplex PCR, and TCRdb's table has in-frame clones only and misses some. Of under 40,000 clones in the sample, just under 85% were seen once. A note on this clone: Antigen unknown.

V shed 4 bases and J shed 0 bases, with 14 bases lying between them. The length of the CDR3 is 16 residues. Germline lookup yields CDR1 SGDLS and CDR2 YYNGEE. The sequence was collected from a human donor who received a COVID-19 vaccine. Some clones in this sample may be carry-over from other donors' samples. The sample here was CD4+ T cells from PBMCs cultured with HCoV-NL63 spike peptides, taken after COVID-19 vaccination. V is TRBV9 and J is TRBJ2-1, with D possibly being TRBD2 (6 bases). CDR3 in DNA: TGTGCCAGCAGCCCCGGGACTTTAAACTCCTACAATGAGCAGTTCTTC. Translating gives CASSPGTLNSYNEQFF.